This T cell receptor (beta chain) was captured in a study of post-analysis software for immune sequencing data (dated by TCRdb to the mid-2010s). About the investigation overall: The recorded disease courses included relapsing-remitting, secondary progressive and progressive-relapsing multiple sclerosis, and some patients had no subtype annotation. A subset of samples was prepared in parallel using single-end sample barcoding, then pooled and co-amplified after Illumina adapter ligation. The patient repertoires were compared against approximately eleven previously published healthy control repertoires obtained from donors aged about 6 to 27 years. The research as a whole found: Significantly higher frequencies in patients than in controls were found for five TRBV segments, including TRBV5-6, TRBV5-1 and TRBV20-1. When samples were clustered directly using the F measure, samples prepared in the same batch co-clustered strongly, which prompted a batch-effect correction. Significantly lower normalized Chao1 diversity was found in multiple sclerosis patients than in controls, suggesting substantial peripheral T-cell clonal expansion. The multiple sclerosis patient group was slightly younger than the control group.

V lost 7 bases and J lost 5 bases; the stretch between them is 19 bases long. CDR1 DFQATT and CDR2 SNEGSKA were looked up in the germline V gene (reference sequence). Reading from cysteine to phenylalanine, the CDR3 counts 14 amino acids. Just CDR3 DNA is preserved here, 42 bases in frame from base 1. To demonstrate the VDJtools post-analysis software, TCR beta repertoires were profiled from the peripheral blood of about 13 young patients with multiple sclerosis. The multiple sclerosis patients were children and adolescents between about 6 and 16 years of age. Library preparation employed PCR. Sequenced on an Illumina HiSeq 2500. To reduce PCR and sequencing biases, unique molecular identifiers were built into the TCR beta cDNA libraries. Roughly 0.5 million cDNA molecules were obtained per 1 to 10 million input T cells, so each molecule approximated one T cell. Patient libraries were prepared and sequenced with the same protocol used for the earlier healthy control dataset. Samples belonging to the same batch were prepared together, multiplexed and sequenced on a shared HiSeq lane. In the paper's pipeline: MIGEC handled the raw barcoded reads, throwing out single-read molecular identifier groups before consensus assembly and CDR3 extraction. Clonotype tables were post-analysed with VDJtools, normalizing diversity by down-sampling all datasets to the smallest sample size. To correct batch-related cross-sample contamination, repertoire overlap clustering matched CDR3 amino acid sequences but not nucleotide sequences. TCRdb reworked the public reads: Q25 trimming with fastp, MiXCR clone assembly, productive beta chains retained. When rows share a CDR3 protein, they turn into one entry using the most common DNA and genes. These V and J calls originate from TCRdb's pipeline instead of the authors' own analysis. Recorded for this sample are 800,000 to 950,000 distinct CDR3 sequences; approximately 50% of them occurred a single time. Around 4.5% of the sample rests with the top ten.

This clonotype has just a few counts. Its antigen remains undetermined. It has no much larger one-base neighbor in the sample; base qualities were not kept. This clonotype originated in a girl under 18 with multiple sclerosis. The V gene is TRBV20-1 and the J gene is TRBJ2-3; perhaps TRBD2 is the D gene, with 7 bases matching. The sequenced sample consisted of blood. The CDR3 is CSVARGRGGDTQYF. The nucleotide sequence reads as follows: TGCAGTGTTGCGCGGGGGCGCGGCGGAGATACGCAGTATTTT.